This T cell receptor beta chain was documented in a study of persistence of HIV-infected CD4 T cells. The libraries were made with immunoSEQ version 4 in survey mode. Some clones are missing from TCRdb's copy, which holds only in-frame ones; the method was immunoSEQ multiplex PCR. The sample has some 58,000 clones, over 60% seen once; the top ten hold 1.5% to 2%. Only one count was recorded for this clone. Its antigen is not identified. The CDR3 has 15 residues. Trimming took off 3 bases at V and 3 bases at J, with 12 bases between the two ends. The germline CDR1 and CDR2 sequences are LNHDA and SQIVND (reference sequence). The stimulus was an HIV-1 Gag 15-mer peptide pool, roughly 1 ug/peptide/mL. Memory cells lacking CD40L and CD69 with high CD45RO were sorted. Plasma HIV-1 RNA stayed below 50 copies/mL for at least 4 years. CD4+ T cell counts exceeded 400 cells/uL; CMV serology was positive.

This sequence was found in an adult man with HIV who was CMV-seropositive. The sequencing here drew on CD4+ T cells sorted from PBMCs after approximately 20-hour stimulation, taken from a patient who received antiretroviral therapy. V gene TRBV19 combines with J gene TRBJ1-5; D is unresolved. CDR3 in amino acids: CASSISYRANQPQHF. DNA of the CDR3: TGTGCCAGTAGTATCAGCTACAGAGCCAATCAGCCCCAGCATTTT.